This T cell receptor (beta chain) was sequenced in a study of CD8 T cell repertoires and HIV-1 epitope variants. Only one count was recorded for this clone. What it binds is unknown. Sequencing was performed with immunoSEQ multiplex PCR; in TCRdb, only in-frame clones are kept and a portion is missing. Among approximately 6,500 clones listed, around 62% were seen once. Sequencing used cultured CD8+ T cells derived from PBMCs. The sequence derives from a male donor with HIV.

CDR3 coding DNA: TGTGCCAGCAGCTTAGTTTTATTTGGGCCCACAAAAGACTCTGGAAACACCATATATTTT. This gives the protein CASSLVLFGPTKDSGNTIYF. The chain combines TRBV7-8 with TRBJ1-3; D is ambiguous. This CDR3 is built from 20 residues. The V end was cut by 1 base, the J end by 0 bases, with 22 bases between. Germline CDR1 SGHVS, CDR2 FQNEAQ.